Presented here are 9 T cell receptor beta chains from one specimen sequenced in a study of blood T cell repertoires in COVID-19. Sequencing used immunoSEQ multiplex PCR; TCRdb keeps in-frame clones, though not all of them. The sample includes some 68,000 clones, roughly 88% of them seen just once. What was sequenced was peripheral blood. These TCRs come from a man aged 50-59 years with COVID-19, enrolled during active disease.

This chain joins TRBV15 and TRBJ2-7; maybe TRBD2 (6 bases). The CDR3 consists of 16 residues. Trimming removed 0 bases from V and 2 bases from J, with 14 bases in between. Germline V lookup: CDR1 LNHNV, CDR2 YYDKDF (reference sequence). This chain's CDR3 is CATSRDRGGGTYEQYF. CDR3 DNA: TGTGCCACCAGCAGAGATCGAGGTGGAGGGACCTACGAGCAGTACTTC.

CDR3 protein: CASSSDTGVVYNEQFF. The CDR3 DNA is TGTGCCAGCAGTTCCGACACAGGGGTCGTTTACAATGAGCAGTTCTTC. The V and J genes are TRBV28 and TRBJ2-1, with TRBD1 matching 7 bases. Per the germline V gene, CDR1 is MDHEN and CDR2 is SYDVKM. The V segment lost 4 bases and the J segment 4 bases; nucleotides outside the gene matches: 10. The CDR3 length is 16 residues.

This chain links TRBV20-1 with TRBJ1-1; no clear D. The CDR3 is 12 residues long. In germline, CDR1 is DFQATT, CDR2 SNEGSKA (reference sequence). The V and J ends lost 3 bases and 5 bases respectively, with 10 bases between them. The chain's CDR3 is CSASAGWTEAFF. CDR3 nucleotides: TGCAGTGCTAGTGCGGGGTGGACTGAAGCTTTCTTT.

This clone was seen a few times. The V and J genes are TRBV4-3 and TRBJ1-1, with a possible D match to TRBD1 (6 bases). The germline V and J ends were trimmed by 6 bases and 1 base, with 12 bases remaining between them. In germline, CDR1 is LGHNA, CDR2 YSLEER. CDR3 length equals 14 residues. As DNA, the CDR3 is TGCGCCAGCAGGGTGGCCAGGGGGAACACTGAAGCTTTCTTT. The encoded protein is CASRVARGNTEAFF.

The V gene is TRBV5-1, the J gene TRBJ2-7; 12 bases are a match to TRBD2. V trimming: 5 bases; J trimming: 4 bases; junction bases outside the gene matches: 7. The CDR3 runs to 15 residues. The germline CDR1 and CDR2 sequences are SGHRS and YFSETQ. The CDR3 DNA reads TGCGCCAGCAGTCCTGGGACTAGCGGGTTGTACGAGCAGTACTTC. This sequence encodes CASSPGTSGLYEQYF.

V gene TRBV7-2 combines with J gene TRBJ1-5; 7 bases line up with TRBD1. Trimming removed 1 base from V and 0 bases from J; junction bases left unmatched: 6. CDR3 length equals 17 residues. CDR1 and CDR2 from the germline V gene are SGHTA and FQGNSA. Here the CDR3 DNA reads TGTGCCAGCAGCTTAGACGGGACAGCCTATAGCAATCAGCCCCAGCATTTT. Amino acid sequence: CASSLDGTAYSNQPQHF. Drawing the rest from reference TRBV7-2 and TRBJ1-5, the complete variable domain is GAGVSQSPSNKVTEKGKDVELRCDPISGHTALYWYRQSLGQGLEFLIYFQGNSAPDKSGLPSDRFSAERTGGSVSTLTIQRTQQEDSAVYLCASSLDGTAYSNQPQHFGDGTRLSIL.

The chain joins TRBV6-1 to TRBJ1-4; no clear D. V was cut by 2 bases and J by 4 bases, with 5 bases left in between. Germline CDR1 is MNHNS and CDR2 is SASEGT. The CDR3 covers 13 residues. The CDR3 loop is CASSESLNEKLFF. The CDR3 DNA reads TGTGCCAGCAGTGAATCCCTTAATGAAAAACTGTTTTTT.

The chain is built from TRBV9 and TRBJ2-1, with 10 bases that match TRBD2. With V trimmed by 4 bases and J by 3 bases, 16 bases remained unmatched. The CDR3 consists of 19 residues. Germline CDR1 reads SGDLS; CDR2 reads YYNGEE. The CDR3 DNA reads as TGTGCCAGCAGCCCCCGGGGGTTGGCTAGCGGGAGCGGCTACAATGAGCAGTTCTTC. It yields the protein CASSPRGLASGSGYNEQFF.

This chain joins TRBV5-1 and TRBJ2-5, with 7 bases identical to TRBD1. CDR1 is SGHRS, CDR2 YFSETQ, per germline. The CDR3 runs to 14 residues. V shed 4 bases, J shed 4 bases, and the junction held 7 bases outside the gene matches. CDR3 nucleotide sequence: TGCGCCAGCAGCAGGGGACAGCTCGGAGAGACCCAGTACTTC. It specifies CASSRGQLGETQYF.